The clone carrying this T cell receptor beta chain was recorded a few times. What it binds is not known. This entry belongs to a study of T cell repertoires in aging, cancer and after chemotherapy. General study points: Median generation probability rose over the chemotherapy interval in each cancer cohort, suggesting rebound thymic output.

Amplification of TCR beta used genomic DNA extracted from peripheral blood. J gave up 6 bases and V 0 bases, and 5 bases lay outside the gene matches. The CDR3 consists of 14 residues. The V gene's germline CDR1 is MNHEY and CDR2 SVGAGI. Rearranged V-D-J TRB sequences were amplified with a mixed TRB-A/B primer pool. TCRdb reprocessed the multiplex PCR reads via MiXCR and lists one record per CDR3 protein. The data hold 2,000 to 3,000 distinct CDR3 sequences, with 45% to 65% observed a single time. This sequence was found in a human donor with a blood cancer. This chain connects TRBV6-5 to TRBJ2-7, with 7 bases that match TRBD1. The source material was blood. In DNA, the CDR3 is TGTGCCAGCAGTTACTCAGGCAGGGGGATCGAGCAGTACTTC. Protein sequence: CASSYSGRGIEQYF.